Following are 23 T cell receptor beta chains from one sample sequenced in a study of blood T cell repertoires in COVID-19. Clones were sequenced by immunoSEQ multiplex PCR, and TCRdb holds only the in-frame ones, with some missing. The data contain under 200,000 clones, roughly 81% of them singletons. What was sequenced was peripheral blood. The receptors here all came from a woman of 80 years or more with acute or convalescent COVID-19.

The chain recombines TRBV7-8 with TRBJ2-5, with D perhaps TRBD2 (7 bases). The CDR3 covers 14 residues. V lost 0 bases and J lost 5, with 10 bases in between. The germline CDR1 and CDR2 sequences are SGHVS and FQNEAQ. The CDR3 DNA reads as TGTGCCAGCAGCTTAGCGGGAGGGGGGGAGACCCAGTACTTC. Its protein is CASSLAGGGETQYF.

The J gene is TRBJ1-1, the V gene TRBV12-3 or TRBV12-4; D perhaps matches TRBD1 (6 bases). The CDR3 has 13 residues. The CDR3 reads CADHREMNTEAFF. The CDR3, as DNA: TGTGCAGATCACAGGGAGATGAACACTGAAGCTTTCTTT.

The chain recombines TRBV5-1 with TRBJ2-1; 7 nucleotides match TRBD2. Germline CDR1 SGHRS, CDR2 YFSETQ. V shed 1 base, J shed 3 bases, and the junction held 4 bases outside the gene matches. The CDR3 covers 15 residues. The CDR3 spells CASSLSSGNYNEQFF. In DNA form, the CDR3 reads TGCGCCAGCAGCTTGTCTAGCGGAAACTACAATGAGCAGTTCTTC. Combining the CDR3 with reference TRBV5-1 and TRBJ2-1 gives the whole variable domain KAGVTQTPRYLIKTRGQQVTLSCSPISGHRSVSWYQQTPGQGLQFLFEYFSETQRNKGNFPGRFSGRQFSNSRSEMNVSTLELGDSALYLCASSLSSGNYNEQFFGPGTRLTVL.

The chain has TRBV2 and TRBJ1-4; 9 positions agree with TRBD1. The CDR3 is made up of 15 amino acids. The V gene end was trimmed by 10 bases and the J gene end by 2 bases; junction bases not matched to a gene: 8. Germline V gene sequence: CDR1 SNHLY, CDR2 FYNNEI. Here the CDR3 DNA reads TGTGCCACCAAGATACAGGGGGCGACTAATGAAAAACTGTTTTTT. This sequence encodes CATKIQGATNEKLFF.

The CDR3: CASSFQNRAAGNTIYF. The CDR3 nucleotides are TGTGCCAGCAGCTTTCAAAACAGGGCCGCTGGAAACACCATATATTTT. J is TRBJ1-3 and V is TRBV5-5; possible D gene TRBD1, 6 bases. V lost 2 bases, J lost 2 bases, and 14 bases lay in between. Germline CDR1 reads SGHKS; CDR2 reads YYEKEE (reference sequence). This CDR3 is built from 16 residues.

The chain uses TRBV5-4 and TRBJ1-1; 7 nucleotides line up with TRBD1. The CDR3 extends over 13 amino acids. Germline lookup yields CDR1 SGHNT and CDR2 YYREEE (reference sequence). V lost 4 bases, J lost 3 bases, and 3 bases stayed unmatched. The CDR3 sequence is CASSPTGDTEAFF. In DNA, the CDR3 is TGTGCCAGCAGCCCAACAGGGGACACTGAAGCTTTCTTT.

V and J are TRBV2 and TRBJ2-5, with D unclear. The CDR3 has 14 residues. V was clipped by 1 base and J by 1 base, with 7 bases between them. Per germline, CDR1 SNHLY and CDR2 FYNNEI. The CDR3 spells CASSEVTRQETQYF. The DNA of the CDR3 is TGTGCCAGCAGTGAAGTAACACGCCAAGAGACCCAGTACTTC.

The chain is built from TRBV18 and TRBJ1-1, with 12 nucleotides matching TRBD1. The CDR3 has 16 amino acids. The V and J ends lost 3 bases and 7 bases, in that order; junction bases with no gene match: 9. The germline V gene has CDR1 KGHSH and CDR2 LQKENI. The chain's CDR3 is CASSPGTGGASDEAFF. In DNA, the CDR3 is TGTGCCAGCTCACCCGGGACAGGGGGCGCCTCGGATGAAGCTTTCTTT.

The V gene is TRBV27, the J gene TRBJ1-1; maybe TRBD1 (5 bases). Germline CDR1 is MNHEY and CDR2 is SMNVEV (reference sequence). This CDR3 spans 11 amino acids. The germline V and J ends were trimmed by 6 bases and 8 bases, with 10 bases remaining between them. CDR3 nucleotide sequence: TGTGCCAGCAGCAGGGCGGGGGAAGCTTTCTTT. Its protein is CASSRAGEAFF.

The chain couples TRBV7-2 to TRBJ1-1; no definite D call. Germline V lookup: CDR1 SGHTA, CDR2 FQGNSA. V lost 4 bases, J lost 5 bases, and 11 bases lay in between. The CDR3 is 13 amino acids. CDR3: CASSSVAPTEAFF. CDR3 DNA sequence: TGTGCCAGCAGCTCCGTGGCCCCTACTGAAGCTTTCTTT.

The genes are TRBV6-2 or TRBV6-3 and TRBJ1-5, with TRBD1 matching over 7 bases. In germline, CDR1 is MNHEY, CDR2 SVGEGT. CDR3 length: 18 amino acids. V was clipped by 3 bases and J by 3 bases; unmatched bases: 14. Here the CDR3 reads CASSYGQLLTGINQPQHF. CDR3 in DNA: TGTGCCAGCAGTTATGGCCAACTACTGACAGGGATCAATCAGCCCCAGCATTTT.

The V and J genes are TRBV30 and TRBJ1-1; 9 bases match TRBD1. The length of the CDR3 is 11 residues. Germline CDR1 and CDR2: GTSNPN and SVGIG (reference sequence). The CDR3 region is CAWDRETEAFF. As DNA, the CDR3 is TGTGCTTGGGACAGGGAAACTGAAGCTTTCTTT.

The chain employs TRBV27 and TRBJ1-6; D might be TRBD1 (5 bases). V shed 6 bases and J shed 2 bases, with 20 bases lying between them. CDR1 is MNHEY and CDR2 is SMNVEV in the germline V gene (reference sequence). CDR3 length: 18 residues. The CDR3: CASSLLGATNTYNSPLHF. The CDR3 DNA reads TGTGCCAGCAGCCTCTTAGGGGCCACTAATACCTATAATTCACCCCTCCACTTT.

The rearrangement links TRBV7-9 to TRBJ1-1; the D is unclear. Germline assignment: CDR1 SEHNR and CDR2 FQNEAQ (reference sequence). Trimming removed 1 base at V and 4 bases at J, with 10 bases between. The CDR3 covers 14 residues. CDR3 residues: CASSLGGLGTEAFF. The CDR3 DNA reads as TGTGCCAGCAGCTTAGGCGGGTTGGGCACTGAAGCTTTCTTT.

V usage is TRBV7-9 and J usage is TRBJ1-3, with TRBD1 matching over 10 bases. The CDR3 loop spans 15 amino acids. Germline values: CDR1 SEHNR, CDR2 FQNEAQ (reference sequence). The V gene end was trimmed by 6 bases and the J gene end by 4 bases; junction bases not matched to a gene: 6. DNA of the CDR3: TGTGCCAGCAGGACTAAGACAGGGGGCGGAAACACCATATATTTT. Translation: CASRTKTGGGNTIYF.

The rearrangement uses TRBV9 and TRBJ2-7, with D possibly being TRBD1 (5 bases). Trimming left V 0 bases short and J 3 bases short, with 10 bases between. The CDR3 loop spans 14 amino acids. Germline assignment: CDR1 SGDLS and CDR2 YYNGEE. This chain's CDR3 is CASSVEGQGYEQYF. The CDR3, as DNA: TGTGCCAGCAGCGTAGAAGGGCAGGGCTACGAGCAGTACTTC.

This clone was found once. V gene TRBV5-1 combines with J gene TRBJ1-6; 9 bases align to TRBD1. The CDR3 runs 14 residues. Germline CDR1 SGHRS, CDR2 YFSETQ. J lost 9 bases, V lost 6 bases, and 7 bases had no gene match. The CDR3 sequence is CASTHGTGSSPLHF. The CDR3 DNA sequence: TGCGCCAGCACCCATGGGACAGGGAGTTCACCCCTCCACTTT.

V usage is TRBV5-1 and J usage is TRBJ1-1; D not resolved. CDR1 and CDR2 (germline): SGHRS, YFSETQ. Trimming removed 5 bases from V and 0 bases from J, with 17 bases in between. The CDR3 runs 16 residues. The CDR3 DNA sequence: TGCGCCAGCAGTTTTACCGCCGGGAGCATGAACACTGAAGCTTTCTTT. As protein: CASSFTAGSMNTEAFF.

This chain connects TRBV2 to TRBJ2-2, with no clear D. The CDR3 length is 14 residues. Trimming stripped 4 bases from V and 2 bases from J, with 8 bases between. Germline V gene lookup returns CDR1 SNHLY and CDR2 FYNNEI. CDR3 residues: CASSGNSNTGELFF. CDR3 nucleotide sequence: TGTGCCAGCAGTGGTAACAGTAACACCGGGGAGCTGTTTTTT. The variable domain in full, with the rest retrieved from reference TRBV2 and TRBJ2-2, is EPEVTQTPSHQVTQMGQEVILRCVPISNHLYFYWYRQILGQKVEFLVSFYNNEISEKSEIFDDQFSVERPDGSNFTLKIRSTKLEDSAMYFCASSGNSNTGELFFGEGSRLTVL.

The CDR3 bases are TGTGCCAGTAGTTCCAGGCCGGGGGGCTACACCTTC. Its translation: CASSSRPGGYTF. The gene calls are TRBV19 and TRBJ1-2; D is ambiguous. V shed 5 bases and J shed 8 bases, with 12 bases lying between them. CDR3 size: 12 residues. CDR1 and CDR2 from the germline V gene are LNHDA and SQIVND (reference sequence).

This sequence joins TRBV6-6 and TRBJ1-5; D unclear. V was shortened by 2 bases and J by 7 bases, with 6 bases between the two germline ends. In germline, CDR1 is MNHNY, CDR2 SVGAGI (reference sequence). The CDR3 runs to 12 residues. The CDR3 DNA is TGTGCCAGCAGTTACGAGAGGCAGCCCCAGCATTTT. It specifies CASSYERQPQHF.

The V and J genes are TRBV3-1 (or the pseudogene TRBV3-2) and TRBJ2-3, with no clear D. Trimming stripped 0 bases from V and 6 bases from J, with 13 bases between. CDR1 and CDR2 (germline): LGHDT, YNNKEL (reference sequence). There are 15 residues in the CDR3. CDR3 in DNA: TGTGCCAGCAGCCAAGAGTGGCGAGGAACTGATACGCAGTATTTT. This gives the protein CASSQEWRGTDTQYF.

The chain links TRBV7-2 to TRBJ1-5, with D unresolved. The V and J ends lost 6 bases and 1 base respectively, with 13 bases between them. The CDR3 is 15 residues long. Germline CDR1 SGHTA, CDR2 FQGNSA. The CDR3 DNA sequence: TGTGCCAGCAGTCCCGATTCCCTAAGCAATCAGCCCCAGCATTTT. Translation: CASSPDSLSNQPQHF. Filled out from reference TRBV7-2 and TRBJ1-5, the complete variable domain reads GAGVSQSPSNKVTEKGKDVELRCDPISGHTALYWYRQSLGQGLEFLIYFQGNSAPDKSGLPSDRFSAERTGGSVSTLTIQRTQQEDSAVYLCASSPDSLSNQPQHFGDGTRLSIL.